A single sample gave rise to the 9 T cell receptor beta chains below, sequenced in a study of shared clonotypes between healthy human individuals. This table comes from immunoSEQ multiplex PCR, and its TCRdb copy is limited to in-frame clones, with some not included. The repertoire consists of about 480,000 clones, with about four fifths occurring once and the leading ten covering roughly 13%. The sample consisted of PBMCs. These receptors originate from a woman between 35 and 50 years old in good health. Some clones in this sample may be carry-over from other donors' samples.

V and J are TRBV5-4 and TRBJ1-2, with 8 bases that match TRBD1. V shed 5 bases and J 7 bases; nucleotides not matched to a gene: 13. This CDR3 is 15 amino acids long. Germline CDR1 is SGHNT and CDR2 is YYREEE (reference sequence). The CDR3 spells CASRPPRGPEGGYTF. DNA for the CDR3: TGTGCCAGCAGGCCCCCCAGGGGGCCGGAAGGTGGCTACACCTTC.

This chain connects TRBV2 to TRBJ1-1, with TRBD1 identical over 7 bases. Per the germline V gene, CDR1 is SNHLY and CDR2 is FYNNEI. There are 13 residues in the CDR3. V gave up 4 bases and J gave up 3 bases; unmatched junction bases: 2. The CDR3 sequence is CASSVRGHTEAFF. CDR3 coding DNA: TGTGCCAGCAGTGTGAGGGGGCACACTGAAGCTTTCTTT.

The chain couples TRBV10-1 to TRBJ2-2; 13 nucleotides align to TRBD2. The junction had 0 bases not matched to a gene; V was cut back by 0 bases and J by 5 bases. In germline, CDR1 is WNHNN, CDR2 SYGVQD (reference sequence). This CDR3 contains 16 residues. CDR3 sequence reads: CASSESLAGGTGELFF. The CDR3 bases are TGCGCCAGCAGTGAGTCACTAGCGGGAGGGACCGGGGAGCTGTTTTTT.

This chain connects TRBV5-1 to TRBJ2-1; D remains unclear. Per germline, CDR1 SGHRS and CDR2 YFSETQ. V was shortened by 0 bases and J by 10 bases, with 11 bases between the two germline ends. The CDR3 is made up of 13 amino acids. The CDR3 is CASSLAVGVEQFF. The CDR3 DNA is TGCGCCAGCAGCTTGGCCGTTGGCGTCGAGCAGTTCTTC.

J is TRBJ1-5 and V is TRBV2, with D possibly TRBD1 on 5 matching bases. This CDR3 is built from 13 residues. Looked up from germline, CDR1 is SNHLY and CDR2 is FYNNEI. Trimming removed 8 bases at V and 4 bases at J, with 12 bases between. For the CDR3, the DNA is TGTGCCAGCCGAGGGGACGGTAATCAGCCCCAGCATTTT. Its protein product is CASRGDGNQPQHF.

The CDR3 sequence is CASSLGVPRGTEAFF. Written as DNA, the CDR3 is TGTGCCAGCAGTTTAGGGGTCCCTCGGGGCACTGAAGCTTTCTTT. The chain recombines TRBV27 with TRBJ1-1; D gene unclear. Trimming removed 2 bases at V and 4 bases at J, with 14 bases between. CDR1 and CDR2 (germline): MNHEY, SMNVEV (reference sequence). This CDR3 region has 15 residues.

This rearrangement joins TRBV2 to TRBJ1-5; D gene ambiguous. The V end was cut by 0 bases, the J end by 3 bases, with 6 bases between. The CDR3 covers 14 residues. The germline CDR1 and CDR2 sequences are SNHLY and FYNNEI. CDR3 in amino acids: CASSEARVNQPQHF. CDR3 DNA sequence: TGTGCCAGCAGTGAAGCCAGAGTCAATCAGCCCCAGCATTTT.

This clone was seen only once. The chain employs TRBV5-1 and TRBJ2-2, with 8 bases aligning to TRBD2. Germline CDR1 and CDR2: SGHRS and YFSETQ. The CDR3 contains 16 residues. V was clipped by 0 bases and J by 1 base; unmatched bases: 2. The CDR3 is CASSLGLAWNTGELFF. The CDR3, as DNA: TGCGCCAGCAGCTTGGGACTAGCGTGGAACACCGGGGAGCTGTTTTTT.

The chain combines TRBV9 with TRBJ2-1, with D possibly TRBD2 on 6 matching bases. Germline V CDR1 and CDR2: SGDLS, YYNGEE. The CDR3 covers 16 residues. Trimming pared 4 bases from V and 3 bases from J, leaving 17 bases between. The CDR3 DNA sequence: TGTGCCAGCAGCCCCCTCGGGACTCCCGGCTACAATGAGCAGTTCTTC. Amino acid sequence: CASSPLGTPGYNEQFF.